This T cell receptor (beta chain) was documented in a study of T-cell memory formation after mild COVID-19. Each CDR3 protein is one row after TCRdb ran MiXCR on the 5' RACE reads. The table lists tens of thousands of distinct CDR3 sequences, around 25% of them singletons, with around 40% in the top ten. This sequence was found in a man aged 18 to 29 who had mild COVID-19 (a few samples of this study predate the infection). Cell type and time point are not known. Specimen: PBMCs or a T cell subset sorted from them (not recorded which).

The CDR3: CSARFNRGLWAFF. The CDR3 nucleotides read TGCAGTGCTAGATTTAACAGGGGACTCTGGGCTTTCTTT. The gene calls are TRBV20-1 and TRBJ1-1, with 7 bases lining up with TRBD1. J lost 11 bases, V lost 2 bases, and 11 bases had no gene match. From germline, CDR1 is DFQATT and CDR2 SNEGSKA (reference sequence). The CDR3 has 13 residues.